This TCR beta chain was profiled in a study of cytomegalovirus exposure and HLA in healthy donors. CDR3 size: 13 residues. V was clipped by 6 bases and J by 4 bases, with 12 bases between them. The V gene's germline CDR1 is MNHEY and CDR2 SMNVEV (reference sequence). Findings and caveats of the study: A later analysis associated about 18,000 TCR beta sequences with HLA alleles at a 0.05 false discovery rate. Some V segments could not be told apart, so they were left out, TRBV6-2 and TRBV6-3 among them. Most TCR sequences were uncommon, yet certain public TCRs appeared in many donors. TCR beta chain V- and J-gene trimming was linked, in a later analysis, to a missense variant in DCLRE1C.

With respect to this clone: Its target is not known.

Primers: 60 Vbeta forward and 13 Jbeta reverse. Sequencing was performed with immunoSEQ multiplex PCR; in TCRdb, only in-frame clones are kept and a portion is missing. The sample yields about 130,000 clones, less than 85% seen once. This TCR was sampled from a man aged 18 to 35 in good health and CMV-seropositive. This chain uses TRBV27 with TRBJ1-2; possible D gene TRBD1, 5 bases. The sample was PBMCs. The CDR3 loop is CASRPDRGYGYTF. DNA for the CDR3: TGTGCCAGCAGGCCAGACAGAGGCTATGGCTACACCTTC.